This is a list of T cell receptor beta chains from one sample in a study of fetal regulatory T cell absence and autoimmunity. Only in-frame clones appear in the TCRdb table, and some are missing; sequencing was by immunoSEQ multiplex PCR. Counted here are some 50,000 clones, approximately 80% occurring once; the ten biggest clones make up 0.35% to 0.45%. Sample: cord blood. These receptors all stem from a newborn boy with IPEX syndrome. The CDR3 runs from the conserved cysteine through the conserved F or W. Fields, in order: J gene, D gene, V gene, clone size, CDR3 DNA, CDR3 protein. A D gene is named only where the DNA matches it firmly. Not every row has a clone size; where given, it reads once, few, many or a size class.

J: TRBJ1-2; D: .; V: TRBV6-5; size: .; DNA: TGTGCCAGCAGTTACTCCGGGGACGGATTCTATGGCTACACCTTC; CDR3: CASSYSGDGFYGYTF
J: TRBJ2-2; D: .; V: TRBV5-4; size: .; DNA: TGTGCCAGCAGCTTGGGACACACCGGGGAGCTGTTTTTT; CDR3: CASSLGHTGELFF
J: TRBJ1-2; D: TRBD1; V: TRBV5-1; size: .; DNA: TGCGCCAGCAGCTTATCACGAAATCCCCGGACAGGAGATTATGGCTACACCTTC; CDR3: CASSLSRNPRTGDYGYTF
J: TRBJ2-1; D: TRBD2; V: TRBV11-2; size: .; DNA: TGTGCCAGCAGCTTAGGGCCGCGGGGGGGCTACAATGAGCAGTTCTTC; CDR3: CASSLGPRGGYNEQFF
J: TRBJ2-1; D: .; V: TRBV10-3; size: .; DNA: TGTGCCATCAGGGCTAGTCAGGAGGGAGATGAGCAGTTCTTC; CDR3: CAIRASQEGDEQFF
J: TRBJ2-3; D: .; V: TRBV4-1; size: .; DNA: TGCGCCAGCAGCCAAGCCTGGGGGGCGAGGACAGATACGCAGTATTTT; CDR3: CASSQAWGARTDTQYF
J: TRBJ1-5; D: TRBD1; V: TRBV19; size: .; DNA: TGTGCCAGTAGTATCGGCAGGGGGTTCGATCAGCCCCAGCATTTT; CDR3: CASSIGRGFDQPQHF
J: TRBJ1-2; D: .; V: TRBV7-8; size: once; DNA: TGTGCCAGCAGCTTAGCGATAGTAAGACCTGTCTATGGCTACACCTTC; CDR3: CASSLAIVRPVYGYTF
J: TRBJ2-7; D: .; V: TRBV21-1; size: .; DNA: TGTGCCAGCAGGCTATTAAAGGACTACGAGCAGTACTTC; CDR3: CASRLLKDYEQYF
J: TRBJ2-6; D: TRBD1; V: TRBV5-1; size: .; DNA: TGCGCCAGCGCCCCACGGACAGGCCCCTCTGGGGCCAACGTCCTGACTTTC; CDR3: CASAPRTGPSGANVLTF